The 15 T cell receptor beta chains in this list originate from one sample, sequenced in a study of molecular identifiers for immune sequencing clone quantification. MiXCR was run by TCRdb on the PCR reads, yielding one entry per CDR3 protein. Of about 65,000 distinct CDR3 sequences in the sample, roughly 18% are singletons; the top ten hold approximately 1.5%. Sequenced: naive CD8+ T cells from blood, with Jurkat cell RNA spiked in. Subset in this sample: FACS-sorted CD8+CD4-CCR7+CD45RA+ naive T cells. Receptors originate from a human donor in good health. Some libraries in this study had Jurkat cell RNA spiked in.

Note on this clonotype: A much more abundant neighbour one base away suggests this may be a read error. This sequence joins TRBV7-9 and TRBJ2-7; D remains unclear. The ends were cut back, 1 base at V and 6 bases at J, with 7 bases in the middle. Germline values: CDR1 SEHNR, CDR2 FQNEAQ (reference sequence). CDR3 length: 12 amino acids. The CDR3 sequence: CASSLVGPEQYF. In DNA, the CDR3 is TGTGCCAGCAGCTTAGTGGGTCCCGAGCAGTACTTC.

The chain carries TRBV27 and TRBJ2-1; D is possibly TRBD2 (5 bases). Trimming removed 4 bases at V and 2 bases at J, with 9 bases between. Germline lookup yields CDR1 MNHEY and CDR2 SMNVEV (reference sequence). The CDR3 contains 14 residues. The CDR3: CASSSGDAYNEQFF. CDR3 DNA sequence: TGTGCCAGCAGTTCCGGGGATGCCTACAATGAGCAGTTCTTC.

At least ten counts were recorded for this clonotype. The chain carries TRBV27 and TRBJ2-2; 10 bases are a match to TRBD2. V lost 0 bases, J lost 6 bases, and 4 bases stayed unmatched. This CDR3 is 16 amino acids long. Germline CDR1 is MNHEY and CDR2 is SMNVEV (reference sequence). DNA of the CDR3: TGTGCCAGCAGTTTATCAGCTAGCGGGAGTGCCGGGGAGCTGTTTTTT. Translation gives CASSLSASGSAGELFF.

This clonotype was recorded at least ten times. The CDR3, as DNA: TGTGCCACCAGTCTGGGGCAGGCCGATGAGCAGTTCTTC. Protein product: CATSLGQADEQFF. This chain connects TRBV24-1 to TRBJ2-1, with D possibly being TRBD1 (5 bases). This CDR3 region has 13 residues. CDR1 and CDR2 (germline): KGHDR, SFDVKD. V dropped 6 bases and J dropped 8 bases, with 13 bases sitting between them.

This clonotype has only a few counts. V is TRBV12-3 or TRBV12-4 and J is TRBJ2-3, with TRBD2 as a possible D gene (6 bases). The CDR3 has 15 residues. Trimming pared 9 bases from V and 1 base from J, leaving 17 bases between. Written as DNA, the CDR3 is TGTGCCAGTGGGGTGCGGGAAACGGGCACAGATACGCAGTATTTT. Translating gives CASGVRETGTDTQYF.

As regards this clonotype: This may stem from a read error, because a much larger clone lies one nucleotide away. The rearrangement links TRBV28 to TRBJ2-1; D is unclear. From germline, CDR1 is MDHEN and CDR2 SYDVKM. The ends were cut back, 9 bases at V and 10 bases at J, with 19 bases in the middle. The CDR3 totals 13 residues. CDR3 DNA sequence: TGTGCCAGTTCCCTTGAGGCCCTCAAGGAGCAGTTCTTC. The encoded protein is CASSLEALKEQFF.

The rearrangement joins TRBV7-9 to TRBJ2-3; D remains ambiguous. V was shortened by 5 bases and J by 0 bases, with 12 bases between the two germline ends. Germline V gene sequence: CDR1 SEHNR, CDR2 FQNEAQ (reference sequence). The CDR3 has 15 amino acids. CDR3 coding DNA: TGTGCCAGCAGCCATTCGGTAGGGAGCACAGATACGCAGTATTTT. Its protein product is CASSHSVGSTDTQYF.

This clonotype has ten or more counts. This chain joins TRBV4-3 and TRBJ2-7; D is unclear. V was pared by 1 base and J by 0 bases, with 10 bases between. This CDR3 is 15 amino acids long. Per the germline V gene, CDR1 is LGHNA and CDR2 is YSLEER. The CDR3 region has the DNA TGCGCCAGCAGCCAAGGCGACTTGAGCTCCTACGAGCAGTACTTC. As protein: CASSQGDLSSYEQYF.

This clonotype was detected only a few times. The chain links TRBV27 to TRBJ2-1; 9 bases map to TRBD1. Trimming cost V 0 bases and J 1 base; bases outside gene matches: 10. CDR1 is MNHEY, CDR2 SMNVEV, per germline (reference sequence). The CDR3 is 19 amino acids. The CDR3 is CASSLSFPGTGFSYNEQFF. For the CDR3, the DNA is TGTGCCAGCAGTTTATCGTTCCCCGGGACAGGGTTTTCCTACAATGAGCAGTTCTTC.

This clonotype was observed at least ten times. The CDR3 region has the DNA TGTGCCAGCAGCCCCCCCCCGGGAACGCTCACAGATACGCAGTATTTT. Translation: CASSPPPGTLTDTQYF. The V gene is TRBV7-6, the J gene TRBJ2-3; perhaps TRBD2 as D (5 bases). This CDR3 is built from 16 residues. V lost 5 bases and J lost 2, with 17 bases in between. Germline V gives CDR1 SGHVS, CDR2 FNYEAQ.

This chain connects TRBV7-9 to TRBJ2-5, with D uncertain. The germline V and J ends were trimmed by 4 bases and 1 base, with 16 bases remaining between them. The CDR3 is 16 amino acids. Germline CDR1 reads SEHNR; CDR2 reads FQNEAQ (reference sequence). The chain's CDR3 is CASSSPPPDRQETQYF. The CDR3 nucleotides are TGTGCCAGCAGCTCTCCCCCTCCTGACCGCCAAGAGACCCAGTACTTC.

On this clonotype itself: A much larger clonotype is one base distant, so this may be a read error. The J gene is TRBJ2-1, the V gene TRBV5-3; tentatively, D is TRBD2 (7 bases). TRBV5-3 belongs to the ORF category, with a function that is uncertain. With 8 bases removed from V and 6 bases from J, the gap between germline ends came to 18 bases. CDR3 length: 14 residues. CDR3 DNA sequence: TGTGCCAGCAGCGGGGACAACCGTTGCAATGAGCAGTTCTTC. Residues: CASSGDNRCNEQFF.

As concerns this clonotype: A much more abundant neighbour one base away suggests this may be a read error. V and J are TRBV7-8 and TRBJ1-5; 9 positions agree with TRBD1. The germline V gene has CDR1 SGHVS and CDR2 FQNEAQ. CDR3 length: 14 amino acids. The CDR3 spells CASSFTGGNPPQHF. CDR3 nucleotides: TGTGCCAGCAGCTTCACAGGGGGCAATCCGCCCCAGCATTTT.

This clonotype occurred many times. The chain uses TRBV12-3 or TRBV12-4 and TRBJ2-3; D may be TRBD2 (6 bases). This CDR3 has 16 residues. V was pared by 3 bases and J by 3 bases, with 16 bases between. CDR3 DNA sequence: TGTGCCAGCAGTTTGGGACTCCTGGGAGATACAGATACGCAGTATTTT. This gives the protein CASSLGLLGDTDTQYF.

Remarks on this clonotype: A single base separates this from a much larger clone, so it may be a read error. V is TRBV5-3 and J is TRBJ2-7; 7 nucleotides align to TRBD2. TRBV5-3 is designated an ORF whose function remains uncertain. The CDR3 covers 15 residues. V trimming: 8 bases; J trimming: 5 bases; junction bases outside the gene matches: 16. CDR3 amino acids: CASSAILAEGNEQYF. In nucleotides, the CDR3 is TGTGCCAGCAGCGCAATCCTAGCGGAAGGCAACGAGCAGTACTTC.